The entry below gives a single T cell receptor beta chain sequence along with its context. Its antigen is unknown. Trimming took off 5 bases at V and 4 bases at J, with 11 bases between the two ends. This CDR3 is built from 14 residues. CDR1 and CDR2 from the germline V gene are MNHEY and SVGAGI. Libraries were prepared by immunoSEQ multiplex PCR; TCRdb keeps only in-frame clonotypes and omits some of them. The data contain around 2.5 million clones, approximately 93% of them singletons. The data stem from a study of shared clonotypes between healthy human individuals. As for the study in general: Per donor, CD8 memory used one plate, CD8 naive used two, CD4 memory used three and CD4 naive used three. Study observations and caveats: In having few donors, the study represented limited genetic and exposure-history diversity.

This clonotype was sampled from a young man in good health. Some clones in this sample may be carry-over from other donors' samples. This rearrangement joins TRBV6-5 to TRBJ2-2; D tentatively fits TRBD1 or TRBD2 (6 bases each). The sequenced sample consisted of naive CD4+ T cells from PBMCs. Subset denoted: CD45RA+ positively selected. In nucleotides, the CDR3 is TGTGCCAGCAGTACCCGGGGGCCCACCGGGGAGCTGTTTTTT. It encodes CASSTRGPTGELFF.